The source of this T cell receptor beta chain is a study of cytomegalovirus exposure and HLA in healthy donors. Study results and limitations: Published work reported that the classifier diagnosed cytomegalovirus status with high specificity and sensitivity. Presence/absence analyses took donor sequencing depth as roughly uniform.

The study ran its PCR with 60 Vbeta and 13 Jbeta primers. Sequenced by immunoSEQ multiplex PCR; TCRdb stores in-frame clones only, minus some. The sample yields fewer than 150,000 clones, just over 70% seen once. This clone was observed once. The antigen is not known. The CDR3 is 14 residues long. V dropped 3 bases and J dropped 6 bases, with 12 bases sitting between them. Per the germline V gene, CDR1 is SGDLS and CDR2 is YYNGEE. The source material was PBMCs. This receptor was identified in a woman between 25 and 40 years old in good health and CMV-seronegative. V gene TRBV9 combines with J gene TRBJ2-2, with a possible D match to TRBD1 (6 bases). Here the CDR3 reads CASSADRFAGELFF. In nucleotides, the CDR3 is TGTGCCAGCAGCGCCGACAGGTTCGCCGGGGAGCTGTTTTTT.